The 2 T cell receptor beta chains listed next were all sequenced from one sample in a study of molecular identifiers for immune sequencing clone quantification. MiXCR, applied by TCRdb to the PCR reads, yields one record per CDR3 protein. The sample has about 640,000 distinct CDR3 sequences; approximately 20% are singletons. Sequences were obtained from naive CD8+ T cells from blood, with Jurkat cell RNA spiked in. Subset of the sample: FACS-sorted CD8+CD4-CCR7+CD45RA+ naive T cells. The receptors derive from a human donor in good health. Some libraries in this study had Jurkat cell RNA spiked in.

This clonotype has only a few counts. The chain has TRBV27 and TRBJ2-5; TRBD1 agrees at 11 bases. CDR1 and CDR2 (germline): MNHEY, SMNVEV (reference sequence). With 6 bases clipped from V and 3 bases from J, the junction kept 6 bases outside the gene matches. CDR3 length: 15 residues. CDR3 sequence reads: CASSPGQGGEETQYF. The CDR3 DNA is TGTGCCAGCAGCCCGGGACAGGGGGGTGAAGAGACCCAGTACTTC.

This clonotype has only one observation. A much larger clone is a single base away; this may be a read error. This CDR3 is missing its conserved last phenylalanine or tryptophan, likely due to a read error. The gene calls are TRBV27 and TRBJ2-2, with 8 bases aligning to TRBD1. Germline V lookup: CDR1 MNHEY, CDR2 SMNVEV (reference sequence). J was trimmed by 1 base and V by 2 bases; bases with no gene match: 6. The CDR3 runs 17 residues. Written as DNA, the CDR3 is TGTGCCAGCAGTTTAGACAGGGACAGGCTGAACACCGGGGAGCTGTTTCTT. Amino acid sequence: CASSLDRDRLNTGELFL.